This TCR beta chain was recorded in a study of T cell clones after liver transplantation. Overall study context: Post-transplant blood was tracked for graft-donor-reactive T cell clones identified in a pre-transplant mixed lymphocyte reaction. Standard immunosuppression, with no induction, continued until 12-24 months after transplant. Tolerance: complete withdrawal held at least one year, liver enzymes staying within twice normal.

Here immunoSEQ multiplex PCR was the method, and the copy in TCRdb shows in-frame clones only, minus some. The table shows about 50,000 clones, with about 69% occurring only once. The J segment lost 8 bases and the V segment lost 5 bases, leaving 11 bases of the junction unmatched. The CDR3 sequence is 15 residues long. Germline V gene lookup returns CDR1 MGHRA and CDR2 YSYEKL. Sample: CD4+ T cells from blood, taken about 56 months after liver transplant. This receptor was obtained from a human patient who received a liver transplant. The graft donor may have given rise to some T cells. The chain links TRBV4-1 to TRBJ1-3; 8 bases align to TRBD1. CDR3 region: CASSERGTGPDTIYF. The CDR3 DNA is TGCGCCAGCAGCGAACGAGGGACAGGACCAGACACCATATATTTT.